A selection of T cell receptor beta chains follows, all from one sample in a study of shared clonotypes between healthy human individuals. Assay used: immunoSEQ multiplex PCR; TCRdb lists only in-frame clones, some missing. The sample lists roughly 2.5 million clones; roughly 92% were seen once. What was sequenced was naive CD4+ T cells sorted from blood. All receptors come from a man aged 18 to 30 in good health. Both conserved end residues are part of each CDR3. A D gene is named only where the DNA matches it firmly. Some rows have no size entry. The others give once, few or many, or a class for an expanded clone.

d_call,j_call,v_call,clone_size,cdr3_nt,cdr3_aa
TRBD1,TRBJ2-3,TRBV5-6,NA,TGTGCCAGCAGCTTGTGGGACAGGGAGAAGCATACGCAGTATTTT,CASSLWDREKHTQYF
TRBD1,TRBJ2-7,TRBV7-8,NA,TGTGCCAGCACGGGACAGGGGGCTGGGGAGCAGTACTTC,CASTGQGAGEQYF
NA,TRBJ2-7,TRBV10-3,NA,TGTGCCATCGGTCTCCACGGGTTATTCTACGAGCAGTACTTC,CAIGLHGLFYEQYF
NA,TRBJ2-1,TRBV5-4,NA,TGTGCCACCTCCGGGACGGAATACAATGAGCAGTTCTTC,CATSGTEYNEQFF
NA,TRBJ2-1,TRBV2,NA,TGTGCCAGCAGTGAGGCTTCGGGGGCCTACAATGAGCAGTTCTTC,CASSEASGAYNEQFF
NA,TRBJ2-7,TRBV6-5,NA,TGTGCCAGCAGGGGACTGTCCCCCTACGAGCAGTACTTC,CASRGLSPYEQYF
NA,TRBJ2-3,TRBV5-8,NA,TGTGCCAGCAGCTTGAACACGTTAGGGTATACGCAGTATTTT,CASSLNTLGYTQYF
NA,TRBJ1-4,TRBV29-1,NA,TGCAGCGAACCTAACCAGGCTGCAACTAATGAAAAACTGTTTTTT,CSEPNQAATNEKLFF
TRBD2,TRBJ2-7,TRBV15,NA,TGTGCCACCAGCAGAGAGGGGGGGGGATGGTACGAGCAGTACTTC,CATSREGGGWYEQYF
NA,TRBJ1-1,TRBV6-5,once,TGTGCCAGCAGTTCCCCTGGTCTCTATGCTGAAGCTTTCTTT,CASSSPGLYAEAFF
TRBD1,TRBJ1-1,TRBV18,once,TGTGCCAGCTCACCACCGTCAGGGGGCACGAACACTGAAGCTTTCTTT,CASSPPSGGTNTEAFF
TRBD1,TRBJ2-1,TRBV19,NA,TGTGCCAGTAGTACCCTCGGGACAGGGATCAATGAGCAGTTCTTC,CASSTLGTGINEQFF
TRBD1,TRBJ2-3,TRBV11-3,NA,TGTGCCAGCAGCCTACAGGGGGCCCCAGATACGCAGTATTTT,CASSLQGAPDTQYF
NA,TRBJ1-4,TRBV28,NA,TGTGCCAGCAGTTTATGGGATTTGCGCCTAACTAATGAAAAACTGTTTTTT,CASSLWDLRLTNEKLFF
TRBD2,TRBJ2-5,TRBV5-1,NA,TGCGCCAGCAGCCTGCTAGCGGGAGGGCCGCCTGGAGAGACCCAGTACTTC,CASSLLAGGPPGETQYF
NA,TRBJ2-1,TRBV6-5,NA,TGTGCCAGCGGCAGAGATGAGCAGTTCTTC,CASGRDEQFF
NA,TRBJ1-3,TRBV21-1,NA,TGTGCCAGCAGCAAAGAGGGGGCAGGTGGAAACACCATATATTTT,CASSKEGAGGNTIYF
NA,TRBJ2-1,TRBV10-3,NA,TGTGCCATCAGTGAGTCTGAGGGGGGCTCCTACAATGAGCAGTTCTTC,CAISESEGGSYNEQFF
NA,TRBJ2-4,TRBV30,NA,TGTGCCTGGAGCGGGATCCGACTGGTTCAGGGAAACATTCAGTACTTC,CAWSGIRLVQGNIQYF
TRBD1,TRBJ2-1,TRBV7-2,NA,TGTGCCAGCAGCTTAGGACAGGGGGGCTATGAGCAGTTCTTC,CASSLGQGGYEQFF